This entry lists 20 T cell receptor beta chains sequenced from one sample in a study of T-cell reconstitution after alpha-beta-depleted transplantation in children. This sample's TCRbeta library carried unique molecular identifier barcodes. TCRdb analysed the PCR reads with MiXCR anew, one entry per CDR3 protein. The data hold about 290,000 distinct CDR3 sequences, with roughly 7.8% observed a single time. Their antigens remain unidentified. General observations from the study: Once a year had passed after transplant, T-cell counts and diversity came mostly from newly produced T cells.

Sample: peripheral blood, taken 360 days after TCRalphabeta/CD19-depleted stem cell transplant. These receptors were collected from a female patient aged 2 to 10 who had a stem cell transplant for Fanconi anemia, so the T cells may come from the graft donor.

This clonotype was recorded a few times. The chain uses TRBV9 and TRBJ2-4; 9 positions match TRBD1. The germline V gene has CDR1 SGDLS and CDR2 YYNGEE. The CDR3 covers 17 residues. With 0 bases clipped from V and 1 base from J, the junction kept 5 bases outside the gene matches. The CDR3 here is CASSVEPGQGAKNIQYF. In nucleotides, the CDR3 is TGTGCCAGCAGCGTAGAACCGGGACAGGGTGCCAAAAACATTCAGTACTTC.

In this sample, this clonotype turned up many times. This chain connects TRBV12-3 or TRBV12-4 to TRBJ2-1; tentative D call: TRBD1 (5 bases). There are 17 residues in the CDR3. Trimming removed 3 bases from V and 0 bases from J, with 15 bases in between. The CDR3 sequence: CASSFSGASSSYNEQFF. Here the CDR3 DNA reads TGTGCCAGCAGTTTTAGTGGGGCCTCAAGCTCCTACAATGAGCAGTTCTTC.

This clonotype was observed many times. The V gene is TRBV29-1, the J gene TRBJ2-1; D assignment may be TRBD1 or TRBD2 (6 bases each). Trimming took 0 bases from V and 8 from J, leaving 14 bases between them. The CDR3 consists of 14 residues. Germline V CDR1 and CDR2: SQVTM, ANQGSEA. The CDR3 reads CSVEDHGGTYEQFF. CDR3 DNA: TGCAGCGTTGAAGATCACGGAGGGACATATGAGCAGTTCTTC.

The chain combines TRBV7-2 with TRBJ2-1; 8 positions agree with TRBD1. This CDR3 is built from 15 residues. Germline V gives CDR1 SGHTA, CDR2 FQGNSA. V lost 1 base and J lost 4; bases outside the gene matches: 3. The chain's CDR3 is CASSLDDRGYNEQFF. CDR3 nucleotide sequence: TGTGCCAGCAGCTTAGACGACAGGGGTTACAATGAGCAGTTCTTC. The full variable domain, in which reference TRBV7-2 and TRBJ2-1 provide the parts outside the CDR3, is GAGVSQSPSNKVTEKGKDVELRCDPISGHTALYWYRQSLGQGLEFLIYFQGNSAPDKSGLPSDRFSAERTGGSVSTLTIQRTQQEDSAVYLCASSLDDRGYNEQFFGPGTRLTVL.

This clonotype was detected many times. This chain joins TRBV7-9 and TRBJ1-2; TRBD1 matches 7 bases. The CDR3 length is 13 residues. Germline CDR1 SEHNR, CDR2 FQNEAQ (reference sequence). Trimming took 5 bases from V and 3 from J; bases not matched to a gene: 3. DNA for the CDR3: TGTGCCAGCAGCGGTACAGGGGACTATGGCTACACCTTC. Translating gives CASSGTGDYGYTF.

This clonotype was recorded at least ten times. CDR3 in amino acids: CASSLGFDEKLFF. The CDR3, as DNA: TGCGCCAGCAGCTTGGGGTTTGATGAAAAACTGTTTTTT. The rearrangement joins TRBV5-1 to TRBJ1-4, with no clear D. CDR3 length: 13 residues. Germline loops: CDR1 SGHRS, CDR2 YFSETQ. Trimming cost V 0 bases and J 6 bases, with 6 bases left between them. Based on the CDR3 plus reference TRBV5-1 and TRBJ1-4, the full variable domain is KAGVTQTPRYLIKTRGQQVTLSCSPISGHRSVSWYQQTPGQGLQFLFEYFSETQRNKGNFPGRFSGRQFSNSRSEMNVSTLELGDSALYLCASSLGFDEKLFFGSGTQLSVL.

This clonotype was counted ten times or more. This chain connects TRBV5-1 to TRBJ2-5; a weak D match, TRBD2 (5 bases). Germline V gene lookup returns CDR1 SGHRS and CDR2 YFSETQ. The CDR3 runs to 15 residues. Trimming took off 0 bases at V and 3 bases at J, with 12 bases between the two ends. This CDR3 is CASSLGLRGKETQYF. The CDR3 DNA sequence: TGCGCCAGCAGCTTGGGCCTACGGGGAAAAGAGACCCAGTACTTC.

This clonotype has at least ten counts. V and J are TRBV20-1 and TRBJ2-2; TRBD2 is a possible D gene (5 bases). Germline lookup yields CDR1 DFQATT and CDR2 SNEGSKA (reference sequence). The germline V and J ends were trimmed by 7 bases and 6 bases, with 30 bases remaining between them. This CDR3 is built from 18 residues. The DNA of the CDR3 is TGCAGTGTAAGAGGGTTCAGCGGAAAAGGGATAGTGTCCGGGGAGCTGTTTTTT. Translated: CSVRGFSGKGIVSGELFF.

This clonotype was observed a handful of times. The CDR3 coding sequence is TGTGCCAGCAGCTTTGTCAGGACCCCCCTCACCGGGGAGCTGTTTTTT. The encoded protein is CASSFVRTPLTGELFF. This chain joins TRBV7-9 and TRBJ2-2; D unclear. Germline V gene lookup returns CDR1 SEHNR and CDR2 FQNEAQ (reference sequence). V lost 3 bases and J 4 bases, leaving 15 bases between the germline ends. The CDR3 has 16 amino acids.

This clonotype was counted between two and nine times. The V gene is TRBV6-2 or TRBV6-3, the J gene TRBJ1-1; D remains ambiguous. Germline V gene data show CDR1 as MNHEY and CDR2 as SVGEGT. This CDR3 has 15 residues. V was clipped by 0 bases and J by 4 bases, with 12 bases between them. The DNA of the CDR3 is TGTGCCAGCAGTTACTCCCAAGCGGGGAGCACTGAAGCTTTCTTT. Protein sequence: CASSYSQAGSTEAFF.

The chain has TRBV5-1 and TRBJ1-1; D unclear. This CDR3 has 14 residues. With 4 bases removed from V and 3 bases from J, the gap between germline ends came to 13 bases. Looked up from germline, CDR1 is SGHRS and CDR2 is YFSETQ. The chain's CDR3 is CASSPLGGHTEAFF. CDR3 nucleotides: TGCGCCAGCAGCCCTCTCGGTGGGCACACTGAAGCTTTCTTT.

This clonotype has more than one count but fewer than ten. V and J are TRBV6-4 and TRBJ1-5, with D perhaps TRBD1 (6 bases). The CDR3 runs to 14 residues. Per the germline V gene, CDR1 is MRHNA and CDR2 is SNTAGT. V shed 3 bases and J shed 5 bases, with 11 bases lying between them. CDR3 region: CASSEHQGHQPQHF. CDR3 sequence (DNA): TGTGCCAGCAGTGAACATCAGGGGCATCAGCCCCAGCATTTT.

This clonotype was observed at least ten times. The chain recombines TRBV20-1 with TRBJ2-2; tentatively, D is TRBD1 (6 bases). The CDR3 runs 19 residues. Germline CDR1 reads DFQATT; CDR2 reads SNEGSKA (reference sequence). The V gene lost 0 bases and the J gene lost 2 bases, with 22 bases spanning the gap. This chain's CDR3 is CSARDLWAEAGENTGELFF. The CDR3 DNA reads TGCAGTGCTAGAGATCTTTGGGCGGAGGCAGGGGAAAACACCGGGGAGCTGTTTTTT.

This clonotype appeared a single time. The J gene is TRBJ2-1, the V gene TRBV11-2; 7 nucleotides line up with TRBD2. Germline trimming cut 3 bases from V and 9 bases from J; bases unmatched to any gene: 20. CDR1 is SGHAT, CDR2 FQNNGV, per germline. The CDR3 contains 18 residues. CDR3 region: CASSFQPTLGLDLPEQFF. The CDR3 DNA reads as TGTGCCAGCAGCTTCCAACCTACCCTAGGACTAGATCTCCCTGAGCAGTTCTTC.

This clonotype was detected a few times. The chain combines TRBV20-1 with TRBJ1-2, with 8 bases identical to TRBD1. The V gene's germline CDR1 is DFQATT and CDR2 SNEGSKA (reference sequence). Trimming at V came to 1 base and at J to 4 bases, leaving 8 bases not matched to a gene. The CDR3 length is 15 residues. The CDR3 loop is CSARGTGMALYGYTF. The CDR3 DNA reads as TGCAGTGCTAGAGGGACAGGGATGGCCCTCTATGGCTACACCTTC.

This clonotype occurred many times. The V gene is TRBV5-4, the J gene TRBJ2-2; D gene unclear. Between the trimmed V and J ends, which lost 3 bases and 0 bases, there was a span of 12 bases. The CDR3 totals 16 residues. Germline V CDR1 and CDR2: SGHNT, YYREEE (reference sequence). The CDR3 spells CASSSRRAPNTGELFF. As DNA, the CDR3 is TGTGCCAGCAGCTCACGCCGGGCCCCGAACACCGGGGAGCTGTTTTTT.

This clonotype was detected only a few times. This chain connects TRBV29-1 to TRBJ1-1, with D perhaps matching TRBD1 (5 bases). The CDR3 totals 14 residues. Trimming removed 5 bases at V and 1 base at J, with 14 bases between. CDR1 SQVTM and CDR2 ANQGSEA come from the germline V gene. The CDR3 reads CSVPPRQGNTEAFF. The CDR3 DNA is TGCAGCGTTCCCCCCCGCCAGGGGAACACTGAAGCTTTCTTT. Full variable domain (rest looked up from reference TRBV29-1 and TRBJ1-1): SAVISQKPSRDICQRGTSLTIQCQVDSQVTMMFWYRQQPGQSLTLIATANQGSEATYESGFVIDKFPISRPNLTFSTLTVSNMSPEDSSIYLCSVPPRQGNTEAFFGQGTRLTVV.

This clonotype has a count of ten or more. This chain connects TRBV5-1 to TRBJ2-2, with 7 bases fitting TRBD2. CDR3 length equals 15 residues. J was trimmed by 4 bases and V by 0 bases; bases with no gene match: 3. Looked up from germline, CDR1 is SGHRS and CDR2 is YFSETQ. The CDR3, as DNA: TGCGCCAGCAGCTTGGGCCCGGGAGGCACCGGGGAGCTGTTTTTT. This translates into CASSLGPGGTGELFF.

The chain combines TRBV2 with TRBJ2-1; TRBD2 matches 10 bases. The V gene's germline CDR1 is SNHLY and CDR2 FYNNEI. There are 15 residues in the CDR3. J was trimmed by 3 bases and V by 6 bases; bases with no gene match: 5. The CDR3 spells CASSRERGGYNEQFF. For the CDR3, the DNA is TGTGCCAGCAGCAGAGAGCGGGGGGGCTACAATGAGCAGTTCTTC. The full variable domain, rest sourced from reference TRBV2 and TRBJ2-1, is EPEVTQTPSHQVTQMGQEVILRCVPISNHLYFYWYRQILGQKVEFLVSFYNNEISEKSEIFDDQFSVERPDGSNFTLKIRSTKLEDSAMYFCASSRERGGYNEQFFGPGTRLTVL.

This clonotype has just a few counts. V is TRBV9 and J is TRBJ2-1, with 8 nucleotides matching TRBD2. In germline, CDR1 is SGDLS, CDR2 YYNGEE. Trimming removed 0 bases from V and 7 bases from J; junction bases left unmatched: 6. The CDR3 runs to 15 residues. The CDR3 is CASSVDVGGANEQFF. The CDR3 DNA reads TGTGCCAGCAGCGTAGATGTCGGGGGGGCGAATGAGCAGTTCTTC. The entire variable domain, with the rest obtained from reference TRBV9 and TRBJ2-1, is as follows: DSGVTQTPKHLITATGQRVTLRCSPRSGDLSVYWYQQSLDQGLQFLIQYYNGEERAKGNILERFSAQQFPDLHSELNLSSLELGDSALYFCASSVDVGGANEQFFGPGTRLTVL.